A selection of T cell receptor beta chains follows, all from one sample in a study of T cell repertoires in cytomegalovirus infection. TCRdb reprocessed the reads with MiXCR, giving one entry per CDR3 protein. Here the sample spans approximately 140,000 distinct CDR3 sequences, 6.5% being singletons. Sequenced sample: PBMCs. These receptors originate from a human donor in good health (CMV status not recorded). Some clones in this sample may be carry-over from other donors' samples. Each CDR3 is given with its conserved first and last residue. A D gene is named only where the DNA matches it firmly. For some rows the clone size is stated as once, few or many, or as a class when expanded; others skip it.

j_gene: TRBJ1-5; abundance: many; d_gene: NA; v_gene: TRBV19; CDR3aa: CASSIVISSAVRNQPQHF; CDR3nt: TGTGCCAGTAGTATAGTGATTAGCAGTGCAGTCCGCAATCAGCCCCAGCATTTT
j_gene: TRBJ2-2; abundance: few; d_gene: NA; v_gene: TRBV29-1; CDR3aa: CSVVRGTGELFF; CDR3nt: TGCAGCGTTGTAAGGGGGACCGGGGAGCTGTTTTTT
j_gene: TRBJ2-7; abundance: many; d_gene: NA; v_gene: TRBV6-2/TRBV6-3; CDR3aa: CASRSLGAASHLYYEQYF; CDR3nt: TGTGCCAGCAGATCTCTGGGGGCGGCAAGCCACCTTTACTACGAGCAGTACTTC
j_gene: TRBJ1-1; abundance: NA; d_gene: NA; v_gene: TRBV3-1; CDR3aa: CASSQNRYTEAFF; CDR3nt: TGTGCCAGCAGCCAAAACCGCTACACTGAAGCTTTCTTT
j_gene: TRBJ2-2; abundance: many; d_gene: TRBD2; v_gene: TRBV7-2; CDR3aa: CASRRGASTGELFF; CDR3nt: TGTGCCAGCAGGCGGGGGGCGAGCACCGGGGAGCTGTTTTTT
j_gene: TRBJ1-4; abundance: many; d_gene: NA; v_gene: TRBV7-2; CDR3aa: CASSQGSKLFF; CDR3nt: TGTGCCAGCAGCCAAGGCAGCAAACTGTTTTTT
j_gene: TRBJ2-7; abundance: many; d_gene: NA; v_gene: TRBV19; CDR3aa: CASTRGDVIGEQYF; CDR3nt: TGTGCCAGTACCAGAGGGGACGTGATTGGCGAGCAGTACTTC
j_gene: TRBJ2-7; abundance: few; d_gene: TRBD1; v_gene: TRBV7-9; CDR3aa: CASSTSTGKHEQYF; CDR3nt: TGTGCCAGCAGCACGTCGACAGGGAAGCACGAGCAGTACTTC
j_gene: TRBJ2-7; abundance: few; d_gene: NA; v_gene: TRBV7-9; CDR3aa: CASSLDSPSYEQYF; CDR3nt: TGTGCCAGCAGCTTGGACAGTCCTTCCTACGAGCAGTACTTC
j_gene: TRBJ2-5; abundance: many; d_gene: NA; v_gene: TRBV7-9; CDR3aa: CASSLVQARETQYF; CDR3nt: TGTGCCAGCAGCTTAGTACAGGCTCGTGAGACCCAGTACTTC
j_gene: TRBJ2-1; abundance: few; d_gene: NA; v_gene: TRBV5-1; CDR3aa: CASSIGTVNEQFF; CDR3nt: TGCGCCAGCAGCATCGGGACTGTCAATGAGCAGTTCTTC
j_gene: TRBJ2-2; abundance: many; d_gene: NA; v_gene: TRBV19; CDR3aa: CASSIGSRLNTGELFF; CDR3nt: TGTGCCAGTAGTATTGGGAGCAGGCTTAACACCGGGGAGCTGTTTTTT
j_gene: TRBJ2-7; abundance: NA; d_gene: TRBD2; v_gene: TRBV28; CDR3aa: CASSPGLFGGNYEQYF; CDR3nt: TGTGCCAGCAGCCCCGGATTATTCGGGGGGAACTACGAGCAGTACTTC
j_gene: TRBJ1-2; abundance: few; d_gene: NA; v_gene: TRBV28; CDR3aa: CASRTGPNYGYTF; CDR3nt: TGTGCCAGCAGGACAGGCCCTAACTATGGCTACACCTTC
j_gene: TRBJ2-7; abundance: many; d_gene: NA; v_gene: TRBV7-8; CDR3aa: CASSLEGNYEQYF; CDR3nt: TGTGCCAGCAGCTTAGAGGGGAACTACGAGCAGTACTTC
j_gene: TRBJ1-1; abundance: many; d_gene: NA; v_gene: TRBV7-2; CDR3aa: CASSFRGGGTEAFF; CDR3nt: TGTGCCAGCAGCTTCCGCGGGGGTGGTACTGAAGCTTTCTTT
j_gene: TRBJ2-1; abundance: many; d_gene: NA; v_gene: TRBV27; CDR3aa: CASSPRAGTYNEQFF; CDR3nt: TGTGCCAGCAGTCCTCGGGCGGGGACCTACAATGAGCAGTTCTTC
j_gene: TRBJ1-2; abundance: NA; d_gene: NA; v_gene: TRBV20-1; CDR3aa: CSASPGSNYGYTF; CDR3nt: TGCAGTGCTAGCCCGGGGTCTAACTATGGCTACACCTTC
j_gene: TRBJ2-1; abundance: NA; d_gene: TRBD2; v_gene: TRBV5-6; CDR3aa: CASSLANWVSGGFSYNEQFF; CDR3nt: TGTGCCAGCAGCTTGGCCAACTGGGTTAGCGGGGGGTTTTCCTACAATGAGCAGTTCTTC
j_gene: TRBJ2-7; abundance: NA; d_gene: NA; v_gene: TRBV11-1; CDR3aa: CASSLSGQYLSYEQYF; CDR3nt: TGTGCCAGCAGCTTAAGTGGGCAGTACCTCTCCTACGAGCAGTACTTC
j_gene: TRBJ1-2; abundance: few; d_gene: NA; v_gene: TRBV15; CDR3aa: CATSLRGHNYGYTF; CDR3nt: TGTGCCACCTCCTTGAGAGGACACAACTATGGCTACACCTTC
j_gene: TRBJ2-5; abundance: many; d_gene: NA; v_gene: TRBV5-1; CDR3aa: CASSAIQETQYF; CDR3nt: TGCGCCAGCAGCGCAATCCAAGAGACCCAGTACTTC
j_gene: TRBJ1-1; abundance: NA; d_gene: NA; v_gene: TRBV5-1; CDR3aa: CASSSLGGSTEAFF; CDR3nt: TGCGCCAGCAGCTCGCTTGGGGGGAGCACTGAAGCTTTCTTT
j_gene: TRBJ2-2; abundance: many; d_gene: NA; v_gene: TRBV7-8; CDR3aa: CASRPGQGNTGELFF; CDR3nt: TGTGCCAGCAGGCCGGGACAAGGGAACACCGGGGAGCTGTTTTTT
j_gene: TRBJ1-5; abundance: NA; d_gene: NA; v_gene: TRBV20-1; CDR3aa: CSAREQGRNQPQHF; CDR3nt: TGCAGTGCTAGAGAGCAGGGTCGCAATCAGCCCCAGCATTTT
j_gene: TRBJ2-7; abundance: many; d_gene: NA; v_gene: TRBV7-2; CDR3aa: CASSLAPPSMVSSYEQYF; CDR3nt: TGTGCCAGCAGCTTAGCTCCCCCTAGCATGGTGAGCTCCTACGAGCAGTACTTC
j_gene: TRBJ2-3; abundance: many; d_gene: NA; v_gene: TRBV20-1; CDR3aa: CSAPNPAETGGDTQYF; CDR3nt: TGCAGTGCCCCGAACCCAGCGGAAACCGGAGGAGATACGCAGTATTTT
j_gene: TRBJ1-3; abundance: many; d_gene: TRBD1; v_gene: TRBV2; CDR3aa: CASSGTGGNTIYF; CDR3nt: TGTGCCAGCAGTGGTACAGGGGGGAACACCATATATTTT
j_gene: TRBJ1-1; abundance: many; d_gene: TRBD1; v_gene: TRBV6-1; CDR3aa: CASSRQGYEAFF; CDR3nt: TGTGCCAGCAGCCGACAGGGGTATGAAGCTTTCTTT
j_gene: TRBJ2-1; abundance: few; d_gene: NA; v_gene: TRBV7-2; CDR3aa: CASSLAGGPEGNEQFF; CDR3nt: TGTGCCAGCAGCTTAGCAGGGGGCCCGGAGGGTAATGAGCAGTTCTTC
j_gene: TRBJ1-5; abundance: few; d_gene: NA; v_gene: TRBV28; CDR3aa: CASRGTVNQPQHF; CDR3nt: TGTGCCAGCAGGGGGACGGTCAATCAGCCCCAGCATTTT
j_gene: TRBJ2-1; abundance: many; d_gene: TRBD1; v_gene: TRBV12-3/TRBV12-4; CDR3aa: CASSRITGGPGYNEQFF; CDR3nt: TGTGCCAGCAGCCGCATTACAGGGGGTCCGGGCTACAATGAGCAGTTCTTC
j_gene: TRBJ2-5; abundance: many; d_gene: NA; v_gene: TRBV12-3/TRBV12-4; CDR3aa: CASSPPGAETQYF; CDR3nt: TGTGCCAGCAGTCCCCCGGGGGCTGAGACCCAGTACTTC
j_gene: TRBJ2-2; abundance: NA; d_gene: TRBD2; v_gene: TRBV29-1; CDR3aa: CSVVRGGNTGELFF; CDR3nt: TGCAGCGTTGTGCGGGGGGGGAACACCGGGGAGCTGTTTTTT
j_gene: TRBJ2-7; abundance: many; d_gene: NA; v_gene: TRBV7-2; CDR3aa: CASSFTPYEQYF; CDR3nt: TGTGCCAGCAGCTTCACCCCCTACGAGCAGTACTTC
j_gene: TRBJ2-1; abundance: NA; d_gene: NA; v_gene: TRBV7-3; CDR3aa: CASSSYRDNEQFF; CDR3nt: TGTGCCAGCAGCTCCTACAGGGATAATGAGCAGTTCTTC
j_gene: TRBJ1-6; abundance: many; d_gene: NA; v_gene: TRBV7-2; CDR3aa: CASSHRGGANNSPLHF; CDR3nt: TGTGCCAGCAGCCATAGGGGGGGGGCAAACAATTCACCCCTCCACTTT
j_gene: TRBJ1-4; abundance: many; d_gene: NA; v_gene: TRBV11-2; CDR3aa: CASSLRGTAATNEKLFF; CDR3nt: TGTGCCAGCAGCTTAAGGGGGACTGCAGCAACTAATGAAAAACTGTTTTTT
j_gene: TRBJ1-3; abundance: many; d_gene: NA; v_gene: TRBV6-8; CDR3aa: CASSYRGPGNTIYF; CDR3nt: TGTGCCAGCAGTTACAGGGGCCCTGGAAACACCATATATTTT
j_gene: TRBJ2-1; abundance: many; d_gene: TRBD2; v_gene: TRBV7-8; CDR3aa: CASSLTSGGAYGEQFF; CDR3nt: TGTGCCAGCAGCTTAACTAGCGGGGGGGCCTACGGTGAGCAGTTCTTC